This TCR beta chain comes out of a study of CD8+CD57+ T cells in acquired aplastic anemia. Study as a whole: Each DNA sample taken from sorted CD4+ and CD8+ cells came to about 3.4 ug on average. Study results and limitations: Shared by patients and controls, almost 30 CD8+ CDR3s were abundant in patients.

TCR beta VDJ and CDR3 were profiled, and genomic DNA was the template. TCRdb used MiXCR to reprocess the reads, holding one entry per CDR3 protein. The sample carries 250,000 to 350,000 distinct CDR3 sequences, 56% recorded once. The patients chosen for sequencing had shown expansion of CD8+CD57+ cells (detected by flow cytometry). The blood sampling took place in patients who had so far received no therapy. CDR3 length equals 14 residues. V shed 7 bases, J shed 8 bases, and the junction held 11 bases outside the gene matches. CDR1 and CDR2 (germline): SQVTM, ANQGSEA. This clonotype was counted many times. Its antigen is as yet unknown.

This chain joins TRBV29-1 and TRBJ1-4; 9 bases map to TRBD1. The material sequenced was sorted CD4+, CD8+, or CD8+CD57+ T cells (not recorded which) from PBMCs. The receptor's source is a human donor with aplastic anemia. CDR3 coding DNA: TGCAGCGCACGTCCCGGGACAGGGAACGAAAAACTGTTTTTT. Encoded protein: CSARPGTGNEKLFF. The complete variable domain, with remaining parts taken from reference TRBV29-1 and TRBJ1-4, reads SAVISQKPSRDICQRGTSLTIQCQVDSQVTMMFWYRQQPGQSLTLIATANQGSEATYESGFVIDKFPISRPNLTFSTLTVSNMSPEDSSIYLCSARPGTGNEKLFFGSGTQLSVL.